The sequence of this T cell receptor (beta chain) was determined in a study of shared clonotypes between healthy human individuals. The study, taken as a whole, reports: Researchers sampled blood only, noting tissue repertoires likely differ. Inspection by rarefaction showed sorted-subset sequencing to be incomplete despite large depth.

Trimming stripped 2 bases from V and 8 bases from J, with 12 bases between. From germline, CDR1 is MNHNS and CDR2 SASEGT. The CDR3 contains 13 residues. The table came from immunoSEQ multiplex PCR; TCRdb's copy has only in-frame clones and leaves some out. Counted here are 550,000 to 850,000 clones, roughly 72% occurring once; the ten biggest clones make up under 2%. This clone appeared once. The antigen is not known. The receptor was derived from a woman in her twenties or thirties in good health. The sequenced sample consisted of memory CD4+ T cells sorted from blood. Subset indicated: CD45RA-negative fraction. The chain employs TRBV6-1 and TRBJ1-2; D perhaps matches TRBD1 (6 bases). Here the CDR3 DNA reads TGTGCCAGCAGTGAACTGGGGGCACGGGGCTACACCTTC. It translates to CASSELGARGYTF.